These 14 T cell receptor beta chains share one sample of origin, sequenced in a study of shared clonotypes between healthy human individuals. Repertoires were generated with immunoSEQ multiplex PCR, while TCRdb's copy carries only in-frame clones and drops some. Among approximately 640,000 clones listed, around 91% were seen once. The sequencing input was memory CD8+ T cells from PBMCs. Indicated subset: CD45RO+ cells pooled with CCR7-negative TemRA cells. Every receptor here comes from a man younger than 30 in good health. Some clones in this sample may be carry-over from other donors' samples.

In this sample, this clone turned up many times. DNA of the CDR3: TGCGCCAGCAGTACGGCGAACACTGAAGCTTTCTTT. Its translation: CASSTANTEAFF. The rearrangement joins TRBV4-3 to TRBJ1-1; the D is unclear. V was clipped by 6 bases and J by 1 base, with 6 bases between them. This CDR3 has 12 amino acids. Germline values: CDR1 LGHNA, CDR2 YSLEER.

The V gene is TRBV27, the J gene TRBJ2-1; weak D call: TRBD1 (6 bases). Per germline, CDR1 MNHEY and CDR2 SMNVEV (reference sequence). V dropped 5 bases and J dropped 0 bases, with 20 bases sitting between them. The CDR3 has 18 residues. As DNA, the CDR3 is TGTGCCAGCAGTGGAGTGCAGGGGCGTCCCAACTCCTACAATGAGCAGTTCTTC. Residues: CASSGVQGRPNSYNEQFF.

This chain connects TRBV7-2 to TRBJ2-5, with 9 bases fitting TRBD2. The CDR3 runs 18 residues. The germline CDR1 and CDR2 sequences are SGHTA and FQGNSA. J gave up 5 bases and V 2 bases, and 15 bases lay outside the gene matches. As DNA, the CDR3 is TGTGCCAGCAGCTTATTTGTCGGCGGGAGGGCCAGGGTTGAGACCCAGTACTTC. This codes for CASSLFVGGRARVETQYF.

V gene TRBV5-1 combines with J gene TRBJ1-1, with unresolved D. The CDR3 is made up of 15 amino acids. CDR1 is SGHRS, CDR2 YFSETQ, per germline. Trimming pared 0 bases from V and 0 bases from J, leaving 9 bases between. The CDR3 DNA reads as TGCGCCAGCAGCTTGGGACCTGGGATGAACACTGAAGCTTTCTTT. This translates into CASSLGPGMNTEAFF.

The J gene is TRBJ2-7, the V gene TRBV21-1; the table's D call TRBD1 went unverified against the DNA. TRBV21-1 is annotated as a pseudogene. This CDR3 contains 15 residues. The chain's CDR3 is CASSRDRGCIYEQYF. As DNA, the CDR3 is TGTGCCAGCAGTAGGGACAGGGGATGTATATACGAGCAGTACTTC.

The chain couples TRBV5-1 to TRBJ1-1, with 8 bases fitting TRBD1. The CDR3 runs to 20 residues. From germline, CDR1 is SGHRS and CDR2 YFSETQ. Germline trimming cut 2 bases from V and 1 base from J; bases unmatched to any gene: 19. The CDR3 bases are TGCGCCAGCAGCTTCTTACAGGGGGACCTAAACCCCGTCCCGAACACTGAAGCTTTCTTT. Its translation: CASSFLQGDLNPVPNTEAFF.

The rearrangement joins TRBV5-4 to TRBJ1-2; D might be TRBD1 (6 bases). Germline assignment: CDR1 SGHNT and CDR2 YYREEE (reference sequence). Trimming left V 4 bases short and J 8 bases short, with 15 bases between. The CDR3 runs 13 residues. The CDR3 is CASSPATGYGYTF. Written as DNA, the CDR3 is TGTGCCAGCAGCCCCGCTACAGGGTACGGCTACACCTTC. Drawing the rest from reference TRBV5-4 and TRBJ1-2, the complete variable domain is ETGVTQSPTHLIKTRGQQVTLRCSSQSGHNTVSWYQQALGQGPQFIFQYYREEENGRGNFPPRFSGLQFPNYSSELNVNALELDDSALYLCASSPATGYGYTFGSGTRLTVV.

The chain joins TRBV19 to TRBJ2-7, with 7 bases fitting TRBD1. Germline CDR1 and CDR2: LNHDA and SQIVND (reference sequence). The CDR3 is made up of 15 amino acids. J lost 2 bases, V lost 3 bases, and 7 bases had no gene match. The CDR3 spells CASSIGTVSAYEQYF. In DNA form, the CDR3 reads TGTGCCAGTAGTATTGGGACAGTAAGCGCCTACGAGCAGTACTTC.

J is TRBJ2-7 and V is TRBV28, with a tentative D call TRBD2 (6 bases). This CDR3 spans 12 amino acids. Per germline, CDR1 MDHEN and CDR2 SYDVKM. CDR3: CASGQGLHEQYF. DNA for the CDR3: TGTGCGAGCGGGCAGGGACTCCACGAGCAGTACTTC.

The chain is built from TRBV10-1 and TRBJ2-2; 12 bases map to TRBD2. This CDR3 comprises 16 residues. J was trimmed by 5 bases and V by 6 bases; bases with no gene match: 7. Germline CDR1 reads WNHNN; CDR2 reads SYGVQD (reference sequence). As DNA, the CDR3 is TGCGCCAGCAGCCTAGCGGGAGGGCCGGTTACCGGGGAGCTGTTTTTT. Its protein product is CASSLAGGPVTGELFF.

This chain joins TRBV7-9 and TRBJ2-1, with TRBD2 matching over 8 bases. Losses at the gene ends were 4 bases for V and 8 bases for J; bases not matched to a gene: 19. The CDR3 runs to 18 residues. Germline V CDR1 and CDR2: SEHNR, FQNEAQ (reference sequence). The chain's CDR3 is CASSSLLGGRLHGDEQFF. The CDR3 DNA sequence: TGTGCCAGCAGCTCCCTTCTGGGCGGGAGGCTCCACGGCGATGAGCAGTTCTTC.

This chain links TRBV19 with TRBJ2-7, with D possibly being TRBD2 (6 bases). The V and J ends lost 3 bases and 0 bases respectively, with 12 bases between them. The CDR3 runs to 15 residues. The germline CDR1 and CDR2 sequences are LNHDA and SQIVND (reference sequence). The CDR3 spells CASSILSGSSYEQYF. CDR3 bases: TGTGCCAGTAGTATTCTTAGCGGATCCTCCTACGAGCAGTACTTC.

This chain uses TRBV27 with TRBJ1-3, with TRBD1 matching over 7 bases. The CDR3 is 15 amino acids. V lost 2 bases and J lost 2; bases outside the gene matches: 3. Germline-derived CDR1 and CDR2 are MNHEY and SMNVEV (reference sequence). CDR3 region: CASSLTGDPGNTIYF. For the CDR3, the DNA is TGTGCCAGCAGTTTAACAGGGGACCCTGGAAACACCATATATTTT.

The chain carries TRBV7-9 and TRBJ2-1, with 7 bases that match TRBD2. V gave up 5 bases and J gave up 5 bases; unmatched junction bases: 6. The germline gives CDR1 SEHNR, CDR2 FQNEAQ (reference sequence). The CDR3 is 14 residues long. The CDR3 nucleotides read TGTGCCAGCAGCGCGACTAGCAGACACAATGAGCAGTTCTTC. Protein sequence: CASSATSRHNEQFF.